These 10 T cell receptor beta chains were all obtained from the same sample, sequenced in a study of shared clonotypes between healthy human individuals. Measured with immunoSEQ multiplex PCR; TCRdb has only the in-frame clones, and not every one. This table has about 1.1 million clones, approximately 75% appearing once. Sequencing was done on a sample of memory CD4+ T cells from PBMCs. Noted subset: CD45RA-negative fraction. The receptors shown here come from a man between 18 and 29 years old in good health. Some clones in this sample may be carry-over from other donors' samples.

This clone was observed once. The chain carries TRBV4-2 and TRBJ1-5; 8 nucleotides line up with TRBD1. The CDR3 is 15 residues long. J was trimmed by 5 bases and V by 4 bases; bases with no gene match: 7. Germline loops: CDR1 LGHNA, CDR2 YNFKEQ. The CDR3, as DNA: TGTGCCAGCAGCCCGGACAGGGAAGTTCATCAGCCCCAGCATTTT. Protein sequence: CASSPDREVHQPQHF.

This clone was seen just once. J is TRBJ2-3 and V is TRBV5-1, with 9 bases that match TRBD2. There are 16 residues in the CDR3. The V segment lost 3 bases and the J segment 4 bases; nucleotides outside the gene matches: 9. Germline V gene data show CDR1 as SGHRS and CDR2 as YFSETQ. The CDR3 reads CASSSGLAGPADTQYF. The CDR3 DNA reads as TGCGCCAGCAGCTCGGGACTAGCAGGACCGGCAGATACGCAGTATTTT. The entire variable domain, with the rest obtained from reference TRBV5-1 and TRBJ2-3, is as follows: KAGVTQTPRYLIKTRGQQVTLSCSPISGHRSVSWYQQTPGQGLQFLFEYFSETQRNKGNFPGRFSGRQFSNSRSEMNVSTLELGDSALYLCASSSGLAGPADTQYFGPGTRLTVL.

This chain links TRBV2 with TRBJ1-2; 10 bases agree with TRBD1. The V and J ends lost 5 bases and 6 bases, in that order; junction bases with no gene match: 6. CDR1 and CDR2 from the germline V gene are SNHLY and FYNNEI. The CDR3 contains 14 residues. CDR3 residues: CASSPRTGGDGYTF. The CDR3 DNA reads TGTGCCAGCAGTCCCCGGACAGGGGGGGATGGCTACACCTTC. Full variable domain (outside the CDR3, taken from reference TRBV2 and TRBJ1-2): EPEVTQTPSHQVTQMGQEVILRCVPISNHLYFYWYRQILGQKVEFLVSFYNNEISEKSEIFDDQFSVERPDGSNFTLKIRSTKLEDSAMYFCASSPRTGGDGYTFGSGTRLTVV.

With regard to this clone: With only one base between it and a far larger clone, this is likely a read error. The chain carries TRBV7-2 and TRBJ2-3; 7 bases map to TRBD2. Germline V gene lookup returns CDR1 SGHTA and CDR2 FQGNSA. The CDR3 has 15 residues. DNA for the CDR3: TGTGCCAGCAGCTTTTGGGGGGGTTCTCCAGATACGCAGTGTTTT. Its translation: CASSFWGGSPDTQCF.

V gene TRBV5-5 combines with J gene TRBJ2-1; 7 nucleotides line up with TRBD1. J lost 6 bases, V lost 0 bases, and 3 bases had no gene match. From germline, CDR1 is SGHKS and CDR2 YYEKEE (reference sequence). This CDR3 spans 14 amino acids. Written as DNA, the CDR3 is TGTGCCAGCAGCTTGGGGCGACAGGGCAATGAGCAGTTCTTC. Translating gives CASSLGRQGNEQFF.

The chain is built from TRBV2 and TRBJ2-1, with D perhaps TRBD2 (5 bases). Germline V lookup: CDR1 SNHLY, CDR2 FYNNEI. The CDR3 spans 15 residues. Trimming took 5 bases from V and 6 from J, leaving 17 bases between them. The chain's CDR3 is CASSLYAGLGNEQFF. The CDR3 DNA follows: TGTGCCAGCAGTCTATATGCGGGTTTGGGCAATGAGCAGTTCTTC.

This chain connects TRBV4-2 to TRBJ2-2; 12 nucleotides align to TRBD2. Germline V CDR1 and CDR2: LGHNA, YNFKEQ. J was trimmed by 2 bases and V by 3 bases; bases with no gene match: 10. This CDR3 is 19 amino acids long. This chain's CDR3 is CASSHLSGLAGLNTGELFF. The CDR3, as DNA: TGTGCCAGCAGCCACCTTTCGGGACTAGCGGGCCTAAACACCGGGGAGCTGTTTTTT.

The table lists this clone with a few counts. Other DNA sequences within the sample encode an identical CDR3. This sequence joins TRBV7-7 and TRBJ2-1; weak D call: TRBD1 (6 bases). The germline V and J ends were trimmed by 5 bases and 3 bases, with 8 bases remaining between them. This CDR3 region has 13 residues. Looked up from germline, CDR1 is SSHAT and CDR2 is FNYEAQ (reference sequence). The CDR3 loop is CASSPDSYNEQFF. DNA for the CDR3: TGTGCCAGCAGCCCGGACAGCTACAATGAGCAGTTCTTC.

The chain combines TRBV28 with TRBJ2-5; either TRBD1 or TRBD2 may fit D (6 bases each). The germline gives CDR1 MDHEN, CDR2 SYDVKM. Trimming stripped 2 bases from V and 6 bases from J, with 16 bases between. This CDR3 has 15 residues. In DNA form, the CDR3 reads TGTGCCAGCAGTTTAGGTTCTGGGGGCGGGAAGACCCAGTACTTC. Amino acids: CASSLGSGGGKTQYF.

This clone has ten or more counts. The genes are TRBV6-5 and TRBJ1-4, with D uncertain. Trimming shortened V by 5 bases and J by 5 bases, and 3 bases separated the two germline ends. CDR1 and CDR2 from the germline V gene are MNHEY and SVGAGI. The CDR3 sequence is 11 residues long. In DNA form, the CDR3 reads TGTGCCAGCAGTAAAAATGAAAAACTGTTTTTT. This encodes CASSKNEKLFF.